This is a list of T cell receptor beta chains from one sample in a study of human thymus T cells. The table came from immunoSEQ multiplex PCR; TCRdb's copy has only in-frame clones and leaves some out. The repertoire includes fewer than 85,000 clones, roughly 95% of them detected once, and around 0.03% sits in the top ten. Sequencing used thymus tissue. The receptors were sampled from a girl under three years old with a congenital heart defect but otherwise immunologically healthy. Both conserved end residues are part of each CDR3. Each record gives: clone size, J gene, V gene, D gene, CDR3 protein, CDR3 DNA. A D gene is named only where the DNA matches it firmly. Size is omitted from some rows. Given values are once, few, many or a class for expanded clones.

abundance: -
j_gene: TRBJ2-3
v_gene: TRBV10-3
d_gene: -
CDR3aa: CAISESGVWTDTQYF
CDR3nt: TGTGCCATCAGTGAGTCGGGGGTTTGGACAGATACGCAGTATTTT

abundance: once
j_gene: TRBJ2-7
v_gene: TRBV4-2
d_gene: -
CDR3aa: CASSTGREEAEQYF
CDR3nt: TGTGCCAGCAGTACCGGGCGGGAAGAAGCCGAGCAGTACTTC

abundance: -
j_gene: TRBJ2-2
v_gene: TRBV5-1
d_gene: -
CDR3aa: CASRQGYTGELFF
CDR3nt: TGCGCCAGCAGACAGGGATACACCGGGGAGCTGTTTTTT

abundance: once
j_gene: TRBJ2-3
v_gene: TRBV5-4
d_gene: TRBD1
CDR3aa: CASSPWDRDTDTQYF
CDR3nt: TGTGCCAGCAGCCCCTGGGACAGGGACACAGATACGCAGTATTTT

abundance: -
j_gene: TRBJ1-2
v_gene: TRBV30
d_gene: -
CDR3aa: CAWRAAGGGYTF
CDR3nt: TGTGCCTGGAGGGCGGCGGGGGGGGGCTACACCTTC

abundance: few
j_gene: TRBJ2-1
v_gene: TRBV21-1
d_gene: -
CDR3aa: CASSKGRQGNEQFF
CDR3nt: TGTGCCAGCAGCAAAGGTAGACAGGGCAATGAGCAGTTCTTC

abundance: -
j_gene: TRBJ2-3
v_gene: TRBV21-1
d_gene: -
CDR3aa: CASSTPGQGTDTQYF
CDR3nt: TGTGCCAGCAGCACTCCGGGACAGGGAACAGATACGCAGTATTTT

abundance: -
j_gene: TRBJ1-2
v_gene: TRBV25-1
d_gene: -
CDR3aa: CASSEIGTDYGYTF
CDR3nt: TGTGCCAGCAGTGAAATTGGCACCGACTATGGCTACACCTTC

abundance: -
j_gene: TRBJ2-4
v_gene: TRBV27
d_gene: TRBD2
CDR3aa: CASSLLTSGSNKNIQYF
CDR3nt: TGTGCCAGCAGTTTATTGACTAGCGGGAGTAACAAAAACATTCAGTACTTC

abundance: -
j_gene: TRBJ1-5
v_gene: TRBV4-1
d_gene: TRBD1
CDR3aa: CASSQVTGGGRRSQPQHF
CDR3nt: TGCGCCAGCAGCCAAGTCACAGGGGGGGGGCGAAGGTCTCAGCCCCAGCATTTT

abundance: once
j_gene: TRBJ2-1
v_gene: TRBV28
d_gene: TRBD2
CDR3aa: CASTPRSGSYNEQFF
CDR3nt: TGTGCCAGCACTCCCCGTAGCGGGAGCTACAATGAGCAGTTCTTC

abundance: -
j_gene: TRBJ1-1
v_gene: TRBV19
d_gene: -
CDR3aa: CASSIEPDTEAFF
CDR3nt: TGTGCCAGTAGTATAGAACCCGACACTGAAGCTTTCTTT

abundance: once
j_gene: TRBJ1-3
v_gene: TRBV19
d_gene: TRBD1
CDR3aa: CASSPWDRGLPYGNTIYF
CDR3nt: TGTGCCAGTAGTCCCTGGGACAGAGGATTACCTTATGGAAACACCATATATTTT

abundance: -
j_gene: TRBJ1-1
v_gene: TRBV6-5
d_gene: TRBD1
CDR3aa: CASSHRGRTEAFF
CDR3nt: TGTGCCAGCAGCCACAGGGGAAGGACTGAAGCTTTCTTT

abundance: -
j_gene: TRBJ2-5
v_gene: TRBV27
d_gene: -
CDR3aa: CASSLYGVSHNRGETQYF
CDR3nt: TGTGCCAGCAGTTTATACGGGGTATCCCATAACCGGGGAGAGACCCAGTACTTC

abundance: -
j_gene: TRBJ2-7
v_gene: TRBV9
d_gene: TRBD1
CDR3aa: CASSVTGTGYEQYF
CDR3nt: TGTGCCAGCAGCGTCACCGGGACAGGGTACGAGCAGTACTTC

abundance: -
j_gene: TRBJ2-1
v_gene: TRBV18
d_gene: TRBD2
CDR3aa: CASSPGLAGEAYNEQFF
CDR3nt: TGTGCCAGCTCACCGGGTCTGGCGGGAGAGGCCTACAATGAGCAGTTCTTC

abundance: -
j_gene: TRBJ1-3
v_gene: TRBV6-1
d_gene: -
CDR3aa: CASSERGGVPGNTIYF
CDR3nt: TGTGCCAGCAGTGAACGGGGGGGCGTCCCTGGAAACACCATATATTTT

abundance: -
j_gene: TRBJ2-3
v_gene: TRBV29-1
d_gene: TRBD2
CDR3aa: CSVDREGSTQYF
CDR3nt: TGCAGCGTTGACCGGGAGGGTAGTACGCAGTATTTT

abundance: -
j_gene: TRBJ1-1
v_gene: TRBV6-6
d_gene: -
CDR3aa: CASSYRRGSDTEAFF
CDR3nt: TGTGCCAGCAGTTATCGTAGAGGGTCCGACACTGAAGCTTTCTTT

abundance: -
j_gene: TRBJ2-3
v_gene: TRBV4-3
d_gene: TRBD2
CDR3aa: CASSQDMGEGTDTQYF
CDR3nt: TGCGCCAGCAGCCAAGATATGGGGGAGGGGACAGATACGCAGTATTTT

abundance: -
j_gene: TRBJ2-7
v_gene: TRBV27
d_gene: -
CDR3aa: CASSYAHPGRVDEQYF
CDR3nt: TGTGCCAGCAGTTATGCCCACCCGGGCAGGGTCGACGAGCAGTACTTC

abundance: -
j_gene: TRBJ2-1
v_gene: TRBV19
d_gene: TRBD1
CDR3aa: CASSIEAHRGRTNQHNEQFF
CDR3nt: TGTGCCAGTAGTATAGAAGCCCACAGGGGGCGTACCAATCAGCACAATGAGCAGTTCTTC

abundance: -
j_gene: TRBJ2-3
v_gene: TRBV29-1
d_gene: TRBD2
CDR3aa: CSAWVAGESDTQYF
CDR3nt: TGCAGCGCCTGGGTAGCGGGAGAGTCAGATACGCAGTATTTT

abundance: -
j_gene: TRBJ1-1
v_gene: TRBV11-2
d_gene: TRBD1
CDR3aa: CASSRRQGEAFF
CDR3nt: TGTGCCAGCAGCCGGCGACAGGGTGAAGCTTTCTTT

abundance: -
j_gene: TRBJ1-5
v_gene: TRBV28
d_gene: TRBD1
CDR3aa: CASSLVGKTGYNQPQHF
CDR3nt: TGTGCCAGCAGTTTAGTGGGAAAGACAGGGTACAATCAGCCCCAGCATTTT

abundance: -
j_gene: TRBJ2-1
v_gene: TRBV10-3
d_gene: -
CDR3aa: CAISESPLGASSYNEQFF
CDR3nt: TGTGCCATCAGTGAGTCGCCCTTAGGGGCGAGCTCCTACAATGAGCAGTTCTTC

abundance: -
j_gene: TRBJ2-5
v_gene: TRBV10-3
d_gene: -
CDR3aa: CAIRSAPNQETQYF
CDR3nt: TGTGCCATCAGGAGCGCCCCGAACCAAGAGACCCAGTACTTC

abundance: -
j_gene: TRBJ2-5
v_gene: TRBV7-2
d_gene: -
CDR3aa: CASSQLRDLQETQYF
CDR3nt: TGTGCCAGCAGTCAATTGAGGGACTTACAAGAGACCCAGTACTTC

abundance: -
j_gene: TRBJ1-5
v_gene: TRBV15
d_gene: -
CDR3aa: CATSRESEEQGRTQPQHF
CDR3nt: TGTGCCACCAGCAGAGAATCCGAAGAACAGGGAAGGACTCAGCCCCAGCATTTT

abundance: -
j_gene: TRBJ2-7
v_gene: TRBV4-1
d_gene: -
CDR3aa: CASSQESGPSYEQYF
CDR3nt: TGCGCCAGCAGCCAAGAATCGGGACCCTCCTACGAGCAGTACTTC

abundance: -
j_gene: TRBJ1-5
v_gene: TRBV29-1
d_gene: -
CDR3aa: CSAKQGDSNQPQHF
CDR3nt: TGCAGCGCTAAACAGGGAGATAGCAATCAGCCCCAGCATTTT

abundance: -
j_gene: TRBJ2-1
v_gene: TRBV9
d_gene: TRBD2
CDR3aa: CASSVTSGNNEQFF
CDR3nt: TGTGCCAGCAGCGTAACTAGCGGCAACAATGAGCAGTTCTTC

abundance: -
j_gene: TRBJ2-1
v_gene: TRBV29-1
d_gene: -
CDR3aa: CNAKTSVNEQFF
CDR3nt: TGCAACGCCAAGACTTCGGTGAATGAGCAGTTCTTC

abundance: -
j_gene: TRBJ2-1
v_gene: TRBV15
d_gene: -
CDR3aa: CATSRGQGNEQFF
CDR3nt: TGTGCCACCAGCAGAGGACAAGGCAATGAGCAGTTCTTC

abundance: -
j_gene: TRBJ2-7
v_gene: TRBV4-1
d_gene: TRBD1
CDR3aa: CASSQEEDRDRVYEQYF
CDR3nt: TGCGCCAGCAGCCAAGAAGAGGACCGGGACAGGGTCTACGAGCAGTACTTC

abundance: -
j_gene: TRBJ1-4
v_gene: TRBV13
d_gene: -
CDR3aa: CASSRSGAPINEKLFF
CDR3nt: TGTGCCAGCAGCCGATCGGGGGCGCCCATTAATGAAAAACTGTTTTTT

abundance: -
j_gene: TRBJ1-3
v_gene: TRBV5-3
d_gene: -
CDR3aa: CARSPITRGNTIYF
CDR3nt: TGTGCCAGAAGCCCCATTACCAGGGGAAACACCATATATTTT

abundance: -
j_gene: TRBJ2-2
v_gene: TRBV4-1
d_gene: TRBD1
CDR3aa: CASSQDPTYRGPGELFF
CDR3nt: TGCGCCAGCAGCCAAGATCCAACCTACAGGGGTCCCGGGGAGCTGTTTTTT